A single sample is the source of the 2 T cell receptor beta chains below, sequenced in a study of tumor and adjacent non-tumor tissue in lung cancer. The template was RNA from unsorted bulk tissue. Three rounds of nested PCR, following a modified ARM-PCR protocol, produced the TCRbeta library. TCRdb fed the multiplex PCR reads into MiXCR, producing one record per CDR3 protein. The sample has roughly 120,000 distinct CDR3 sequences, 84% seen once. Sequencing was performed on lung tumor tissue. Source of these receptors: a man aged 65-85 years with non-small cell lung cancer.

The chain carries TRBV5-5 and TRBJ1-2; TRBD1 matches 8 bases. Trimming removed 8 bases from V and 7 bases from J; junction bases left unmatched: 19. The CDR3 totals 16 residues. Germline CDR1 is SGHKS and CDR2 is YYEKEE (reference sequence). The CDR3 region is CARSLTPNGRGLGYTF. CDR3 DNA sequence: TGTGCCAGGAGCCTGACCCCCAATGGCAGGGGGCTTGGCTACACCTTC.

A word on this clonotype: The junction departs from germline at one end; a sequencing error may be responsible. CDR3 amino acids: CAGRPAGIAGNQETQYF. In nucleotides, the CDR3 is TGTGCCGGCAGACCCGCGGGAATAGCGGGAAACCAAGAGACCCAGTACTTC. The genes are TRBV28 and TRBJ2-5; 8 bases map to TRBD2. CDR1 and CDR2 (germline): MDHEN, SYDVKM. This CDR3 contains 17 residues.